The 14 T cell receptor beta chains below come from one sample, sequenced in a study of blood T cell repertoires in COVID-19. Profiling relied on immunoSEQ multiplex PCR, and the TCRdb table lists in-frame clones only, not all of them. The sample includes 250,000 to 300,000 clones, roughly 90% of them seen just once. Material for sequencing was PBMCs or T cells enriched from blood (not recorded which). The receptors derive from a man aged 40-55 years who had recovered from COVID-19.

The CDR3 spells CASSHSTRGNSYEQYF. The CDR3 DNA sequence: TGTGCCAGCAGCCACTCTACTCGCGGGAACTCCTACGAGCAGTACTTC. The chain is built from TRBV3-1 (or the pseudogene TRBV3-2) and TRBJ2-7; D perhaps matches TRBD2 (6 bases). Germline V gene sequence: CDR1 LGHDT, CDR2 YNNKEL (reference sequence). V gave up 3 bases and J gave up 0 bases, with 15 bases separating them. The CDR3 covers 16 residues.

This chain joins TRBV24-1 and TRBJ2-1, with D hard to call. CDR1 and CDR2 (germline): KGHDR, SFDVKD. The CDR3 is 16 amino acids. V was trimmed by 3 bases and J by 9 bases, leaving 20 bases between them. CDR3 sequence: CATSDASAEELREQFF. In DNA form, the CDR3 reads TGTGCCACCAGTGATGCGTCGGCAGAGGAGTTACGTGAGCAGTTCTTC.

The chain links TRBV5-1 to TRBJ2-5, with 14 positions matching TRBD2. The CDR3 runs 18 residues. V trimming: 3 bases; J trimming: 0 bases; junction bases outside the gene matches: 7. The germline V gene has CDR1 SGHRS and CDR2 YFSETQ. CDR3 nucleotide sequence: TGCGCCAGCAGCTCGACTAGCGGGGGGGCCACCAACCAAGAGACCCAGTACTTC. Encoded protein: CASSSTSGGATNQETQYF.

Only one count was recorded for this clone. The genes are TRBV12-3 or TRBV12-4 and TRBJ2-1, with D tentatively TRBD1 (5 bases). This CDR3 has 13 amino acids. V lost 5 bases to trimming and J lost 4 bases, with 9 bases between them. CDR3 region: CASSVTVYNEQFF. For the CDR3, the DNA is TGTGCCAGCAGTGTGACAGTTTACAATGAGCAGTTCTTC.

V is TRBV7-3 and J is TRBJ2-5; D possibly corresponds to TRBD1 (6 bases). V lost 2 bases and J 0 bases, leaving 19 bases between the germline ends. This CDR3 spans 18 amino acids. Germline V CDR1 and CDR2: SGHTA, FQGTGA. CDR3 sequence (DNA): TGTGCCAGCAGCTTACAGGGGCCTCAGACTTGGTACCAAGAGACCCAGTACTTC. Protein sequence: CASSLQGPQTWYQETQYF.

This chain links TRBV5-4 with TRBJ2-5, with D unclear. V lost 4 bases and J 5 bases, leaving 15 bases between the germline ends. The CDR3 contains 14 residues. Germline V gene lookup returns CDR1 SGHNT and CDR2 YYREEE (reference sequence). CDR3 nucleotide sequence: TGTGCCAGCAGCCTCAGCGACCGTCGGGAGACCCAGTACTTC. This sequence encodes CASSLSDRRETQYF.

In regard to this clone: The sample holds other DNA sequences that translate to the same CDR3. The rearrangement links TRBV27 to TRBJ1-1; the match to TRBD1 covers 8 bases. Germline V CDR1 and CDR2: MNHEY, SMNVEV (reference sequence). This CDR3 is built from 15 residues. With 3 bases clipped from V and 0 bases from J, the junction kept 3 bases outside the gene matches. The CDR3, as DNA: TGTGCCAGCAGTTTGGGGACAGGCCTGAACACTGAAGCTTTCTTT. Residues: CASSLGTGLNTEAFF.

The chain carries TRBV5-1 and TRBJ2-1, with 13 positions matching TRBD2. This CDR3 has 15 residues. V trimming: 4 bases; J trimming: 9 bases; junction bases outside the gene matches: 7. CDR1 and CDR2 from the germline V gene are SGHRS and YFSETQ. Here the CDR3 DNA reads TGCGCCAGCAGCCGAGGACTAGCGGGAGAGAGTGAGCAGTTCTTC. Translating it yields CASSRGLAGESEQFF.

The CDR3 here is CASSELRGRFHNSPLHF. The DNA for the CDR3 is TGCGCCAGCAGTGAACTCAGGGGGCGCTTCCATAATTCACCCCTCCACTTT. The V and J genes are TRBV10-1 and TRBJ1-6, with 8 positions matching TRBD1. With 3 bases clipped from V and 5 bases from J, the junction kept 9 bases outside the gene matches. Germline lookup yields CDR1 WNHNN and CDR2 SYGVQD (reference sequence). The CDR3 totals 17 residues.

The chain carries TRBV27 and TRBJ2-7; TRBD1 matches at 9 bases. J lost 5 bases, V lost 3 bases, and 8 bases had no gene match. The CDR3 contains 15 residues. Germline-derived CDR1 and CDR2 are MNHEY and SMNVEV (reference sequence). In nucleotides, the CDR3 is TGTGCCAGCAGTTTCTCCTCGGACAGGGGCAACGAGCAGTACTTC. Its protein is CASSFSSDRGNEQYF.

The J gene is TRBJ1-2, the V gene TRBV28; TRBD1 is a possible D gene (6 bases). The CDR3 consists of 15 residues. V was shortened by 4 bases and J by 0 bases, with 12 bases between the two germline ends. The germline CDR1 and CDR2 sequences are MDHEN and SYDVKM. CDR3 sequence: CASSSSGTTNYGYTF. The CDR3 region has the DNA TGTGCCAGCAGTTCGAGCGGGACAACTAACTATGGCTACACCTTC.

J is TRBJ2-7 and V is TRBV28, with 8 nucleotides matching TRBD1. Germline-derived CDR1 and CDR2 are MDHEN and SYDVKM. The CDR3 is made up of 15 amino acids. V was pared by 3 bases and J by 2 bases, with 6 bases of the junction left unmatched. CDR3 coding DNA: TGTGCCAGCAGTTTCTCCTCGACAGGGGCCTACGAGCAGTACTTC. This translates into CASSFSSTGAYEQYF.

The genes are TRBV15 and TRBJ2-1; D possibly corresponds to TRBD2 (7 bases). Trimming stripped 11 bases from V and 1 base from J, with 15 bases between. This CDR3 has 14 residues. Germline lookup yields CDR1 LNHNV and CDR2 YYDKDF (reference sequence). The CDR3: CAVGRGHSYNEQFF. The DNA for the CDR3 is TGTGCCGTAGGGCGGGGGCATTCCTACAATGAGCAGTTCTTC.

The V call is TRBV27, the J call TRBJ1-2; 8 positions agree with TRBD1. CDR3 length: 15 residues. Germline loops: CDR1 MNHEY, CDR2 SMNVEV (reference sequence). J gave up 3 bases and V 6 bases, and 9 bases lay outside the gene matches. CDR3 sequence reads: CASRYGQGGYYGYTF. The CDR3 DNA reads as TGTGCCAGCAGATACGGACAGGGCGGATACTATGGCTACACCTTC.